Given below is one TCR beta chain in context. Germline-derived CDR1 and CDR2 are WNHNN and SYGVQD (reference sequence). The CDR3 covers 16 residues. V lost 3 bases and J 3 bases, leaving 16 bases between the germline ends. This sample is part of a study of blood T cell repertoires in COVID-19. Study at large: Sites across the United States, Italy and Spain contributed samples from acute and convalescent COVID-19. T cells, B-cell-depleted T cells, or PBMCs supplied cDNA or gDNA.

Per the study methods: Estimated nucleated cell counts came from reference gene primer amplification. Using immunoSEQ multiplex PCR, the repertoire was profiled, and TCRdb retains in-frame clones only, with some absent. V and J calls plus clone size are reproduced from that table; the DNA served to infer D and trimming. The sample has about 280,000 clones; 86% are singletons. This receptor was obtained from a woman between 25 and 40 years old who had recovered from COVID-19. The chain links TRBV10-1 to TRBJ2-3, with TRBD2 as a possible D gene (5 bases). The sequencing input was peripheral blood. This CDR3 is CASSDPRYGGTDTQYF. In DNA form, the CDR3 reads TGCGCCAGCAGTGACCCGAGGTACGGCGGGACAGATACGCAGTATTTT.